A selection of T cell receptor beta chains follows, all from one sample in a study of vaccination effects on CD4 cells after COVID-19. These receptors' targets are unknown. Sequencing was performed with immunoSEQ multiplex PCR; in TCRdb, only in-frame clones are kept and a portion is missing. The table has approximately 30,000 clones, approximately 83% seen once. The specimen comprised CD4+ T cells from PBMCs cultured with HCoV-NL63 spike peptides, sampled after COVID-19 vaccination. The origin of the receptors is a human donor who received a COVID-19 vaccine. Some clones in this sample may be carry-over from other donors' samples. CDR3s include the opening cysteine and the closing phenylalanine or tryptophan. Each record gives: CDR3 length, J gene, clone size, D gene, V gene, CDR3 DNA, CDR3 protein. D genes are given only for firm matches. A clone size is listed for some rows: how often the clone was seen (once, few, many), or a class if it is expanded.

length: 13
J: TRBJ2-3
size: -
D: -
V: TRBV3-1/TRBV3-2
DNA: TGTGCCAGCAGCCAAGCGGACAAATCGCCACAGTATTTT
CDR3: CASSQADKSPQYF

length: 12
J: TRBJ1-1
size: few
D: TRBD1
V: TRBV30
DNA: TGTGCCTTGGGCAGGGGGGACACTGAAGCTTTCTTT
CDR3: CALGRGDTEAFF

length: 16
J: TRBJ1-4
size: -
D: -
V: TRBV6-5
DNA: TGTGCCAGCAGTTATAAGGGGACCTGGACTAATGAAAAACTGTTTTTT
CDR3: CASSYKGTWTNEKLFF

length: 17
J: TRBJ1-1
size: -
D: -
V: TRBV2
DNA: TGTGCCAGCAGTGATTCCCAGGTCGGGGGGCCGGGCACTGAAGCTTTCTTT
CDR3: CASSDSQVGGPGTEAFF

length: 13
J: TRBJ2-1
size: -
D: TRBD1
V: TRBV28
DNA: TGTGCCAGCAGGGACAGGGGCAGGGATGAGCAGTTCTTC
CDR3: CASRDRGRDEQFF

length: 12
J: TRBJ1-1
size: -
D: -
V: TRBV29-1
DNA: TGCAGCGTTTTGGGTGTTGGTACTGAAGCTTTCTTT
CDR3: CSVLGVGTEAFF

length: 16
J: TRBJ2-5
size: once
D: TRBD2
V: TRBV5-1
DNA: TGCGCCAGCAGCCTCGGACTAGCGGGGGGCCAAGAGACCCAGTACTTC
CDR3: CASSLGLAGGQETQYF

length: 13
J: TRBJ1-2
size: -
D: -
V: TRBV5-4
DNA: TGTGCCAGCAGCCGAGAGGGCGACTATGGCTACACCTTC
CDR3: CASSREGDYGYTF

length: 13
J: TRBJ1-1
size: -
D: -
V: TRBV7-3
DNA: TGTGCCAGCAGCTATGGACCTAACACTGAAGCTTTCTTT
CDR3: CASSYGPNTEAFF

length: 15
J: TRBJ1-1
size: -
D: TRBD1
V: TRBV5-6
DNA: TGTGCCAGCAGCCCGAAGACAGGGTCGAACACTGAAGCTTTCTTT
CDR3: CASSPKTGSNTEAFF

length: 15
J: TRBJ1-6
size: -
D: TRBD1
V: TRBV10-3
DNA: TGTGCCATCAGTAACTCCGGGACAGGGCATTCACCCCTCCACTTT
CDR3: CAISNSGTGHSPLHF

length: 15
J: TRBJ1-5
size: -
D: -
V: TRBV10-2
DNA: TGCGCCAGCAGCCACATACTGGTTAGCAATCAGCCCCAGCATTTT
CDR3: CASSHILVSNQPQHF

length: 13
J: TRBJ2-3
size: -
D: -
V: TRBV29-1
DNA: TGCAGCGTTGAAGGTCAGGGCAAAGATACGCAGTATTTT
CDR3: CSVEGQGKDTQYF

length: 15
J: TRBJ2-1
size: -
D: TRBD1
V: TRBV27
DNA: TGTGCCAGCGGACAAACAGGGGAGATATACAATGAGCAGTTCTTC
CDR3: CASGQTGEIYNEQFF

length: 17
J: TRBJ2-5
size: -
D: TRBD2
V: TRBV19
DNA: TGTGCCACTAGTACTTGGGCGGGGGGCACGTACCAAGAGACCCAGTACTTC
CDR3: CATSTWAGGTYQETQYF

length: 16
J: TRBJ2-6
size: -
D: -
V: TRBV28
DNA: TGTGCCAGCAGTTACGACAGATCCTCTGGGGCCAACGTCCTGACTTTC
CDR3: CASSYDRSSGANVLTF

length: 17
J: TRBJ1-3
size: -
D: -
V: TRBV28
DNA: TGTGCCAGCAGCTTGGGCGGACAGTGGAGCTCTGGAAACACCATATATTTT
CDR3: CASSLGGQWSSGNTIYF

length: 15
J: TRBJ1-6
size: -
D: TRBD1
V: TRBV7-9
DNA: TGTGCCAGCAGCCTACAGACAGGGTATAATTCACCCCTCCACTTT
CDR3: CASSLQTGYNSPLHF

length: 18
J: TRBJ1-6
size: few
D: TRBD1
V: TRBV5-1
DNA: TGCGCCAGCAGCATCGGACAGGGTTTTCTCTCCTATAATTCACCCCTCCACTTT
CDR3: CASSIGQGFLSYNSPLHF

length: 15
J: TRBJ1-5
size: few
D: TRBD1
V: TRBV9
DNA: TGTGCCAGCAGCCCGCGAGACAGGGGGCCTCAGCCCCAGCATTTT
CDR3: CASSPRDRGPQPQHF

length: 15
J: TRBJ2-5
size: -
D: -
V: TRBV24-1
DNA: TGTGCCACCAGTGATCCGGCGGGACAGCAAGAGACCCAGTACTTC
CDR3: CATSDPAGQQETQYF

length: 13
J: TRBJ1-6
size: medium-sized
D: -
V: TRBV7-9
DNA: TGTGCCAGCAGCTTCCCAGATAATTCACCCCTCCACTTT
CDR3: CASSFPDNSPLHF

length: 13
J: TRBJ1-1
size: -
D: -
V: TRBV6-5
DNA: TGTGCCAGCAGTCCGGGGAGCCGTCCTGAAGCTTTCTTT
CDR3: CASSPGSRPEAFF

length: 14
J: TRBJ1-2
size: -
D: -
V: TRBV2
DNA: TGTGCCAGCAGTCCATCGACCACTAACTATGGCTACACCTTC
CDR3: CASSPSTTNYGYTF

length: 18
J: TRBJ2-5
size: once
D: TRBD1
V: TRBV19
DNA: TGTGCCAGTAGTATAGGTAGGACAGGGTATACACCCCAAGAGACCCAGTACTTC
CDR3: CASSIGRTGYTPQETQYF

length: 12
J: TRBJ2-5
size: -
D: TRBD2
V: TRBV29-1
DNA: TGCAGCGTCACCGCGGGGGTAGAGACCCAGTACTTC
CDR3: CSVTAGVETQYF

length: 14
J: TRBJ1-3
size: -
D: -
V: TRBV14
DNA: TGTGCCAGCAGCCAGAGCTTCTCTGGAAACACCATATATTTT
CDR3: CASSQSFSGNTIYF

length: 11
J: TRBJ1-4
size: -
D: -
V: TRBV20-1
DNA: TGCAGTGCTAGAACGACAGCGGAACTGTTTTTT
CDR3: CSARTTAELFF

length: 14
J: TRBJ1-2
size: once
D: -
V: TRBV5-1
DNA: TGCGCCAGCAGCCCCCCGGGACCTCTGAGAGGCTACACCTTC
CDR3: CASSPPGPLRGYTF

length: 13
J: TRBJ1-1
size: -
D: -
V: TRBV19
DNA: TGTGCCAGTAGTGGCAACAGAAGAACTGAAGCTTTCTTT
CDR3: CASSGNRRTEAFF

length: 17
J: TRBJ2-3
size: -
D: -
V: TRBV5-1
DNA: TGCGCCAGCAGCTTTAATCCGGGACTGGGAGGCACAGATACGCAGTATTTT
CDR3: CASSFNPGLGGTDTQYF

length: 15
J: TRBJ2-1
size: once
D: TRBD1
V: TRBV24-1
DNA: TGTGCCACCAGTGAGTCCGGGACAGGGGGGAATGAGCAGTTCTTC
CDR3: CATSESGTGGNEQFF